This section outlines one TCR beta chain sequence together with its context. Germline loops: CDR1 ENHRY, CDR2 SYGVKD. The CDR3 sequence is 13 residues long. J was trimmed by 0 bases and V by 9 bases; bases with no gene match: 3. This table comes from immunoSEQ multiplex PCR, and its TCRdb copy is limited to in-frame clones, with some not included. Of more than 100,000 clones in the sample, about 85% were seen once. This specimen belongs to a study of blood T cell repertoires in COVID-19. Study-wide context: Some COVID-19 samples were acute and others convalescent; all came from the United States, Italy and Spain. From T cells, B-cell-depleted T cells, or PBMCs came the material, which was cDNA or gDNA.

Material: peripheral blood. V and J are TRBV10-3 and TRBJ1-2; 8 bases line up with TRBD1. The sequence came from a man at least 80 years old with acute or convalescent COVID-19. This CDR3 reads CAMGQDPNYGYTF. DNA for the CDR3: TGTGCCATGGGACAGGATCCTAACTATGGCTACACCTTC.